Shown below are 8 T cell receptor beta chains from a single sample sequenced in a study of CD8 T cells in ankylosing spondylitis. TCRdb fed the 5' RACE reads into MiXCR, producing one record per CDR3 protein. Of about 160,000 distinct CDR3 sequences in the sample, approximately 44% were seen once. The sequenced sample consisted of synovial fluid, either unsorted or a sorted T cell fraction (not recorded which). The receptors here all came from a male donor with ankylosing spondylitis.

The chain recombines TRBV6-2 or TRBV6-3 with TRBJ2-1; a possible D gene is TRBD2 (6 bases). This CDR3 has 18 amino acids. The V gene's germline CDR1 is MNHEY and CDR2 SVGEGT. Trimming removed 2 bases at V and 1 base at J, with 18 bases between. CDR3: CASSYALAPSLSYNEQFF. In DNA form, the CDR3 reads TGTGCCAGCAGTTACGCACTAGCCCCTAGTTTGTCCTACAATGAGCAGTTCTTC.

The V and J genes are TRBV12-3 or TRBV12-4 and TRBJ2-5; D is possibly TRBD2 (5 bases). Trimming removed 2 bases from V and 5 bases from J, with 12 bases in between. There are 14 residues in the CDR3. CDR3 DNA: TGTGCCAGCAGTTTAAGGCTAGCAAGGGAGACCCAGTACTTC. Its translation: CASSLRLARETQYF.

The chain is built from TRBV21-1 and TRBJ2-2. TRBV21-1 is marked as a pseudogene. The CDR3 has 13 amino acids. CDR3 nucleotide sequence: TGTGCCAGCATCGCCAAATCGTCCGGGGAGCTGTTTTTT. As protein: CASIAKSSGELFF.

In its sample, this clonotype was seen a few times. The chain is built from TRBV12-3 or TRBV12-4 and TRBJ2-1, with D tentatively TRBD1 (7 bases). The length of the CDR3 is 19 residues. V shed 2 bases and J shed 5 bases, with 25 bases lying between them. The CDR3 sequence: CASSLRRGPSPKENNEQFF. In DNA form, the CDR3 reads TGTGCCAGCAGTTTAAGGAGGGGGCCCAGCCCCAAAGAGAACAATGAGCAGTTCTTC.

This clonotype was seen more than once but under ten times. The chain links TRBV29-1 to TRBJ2-1; 7 nucleotides align to TRBD2. CDR1 and CDR2 from the germline V gene are SQVTM and ANQGSEA. CDR3 size: 17 residues. With V trimmed by 7 bases and J by 0 bases, 15 bases remained unmatched. The CDR3 DNA follows: TGCAGCGCCGCGCCGCGGGAGAATCTGAGCTCCTACAATGAGCAGTTCTTC. Amino acids: CSAAPRENLSSYNEQFF.

V usage is TRBV28 and J usage is TRBJ2-5; 12 nucleotides agree with TRBD2. The CDR3 extends over 18 amino acids. J was trimmed by 4 bases and V by 3 bases; bases with no gene match: 12. Germline V gene lookup returns CDR1 MDHEN and CDR2 SYDVKM. The CDR3 DNA is TGTGCCAGCAGTTTTTGGTCTAGCGGGAGGGCCGGGCGAGAGACCCAGTACTTC. Protein: CASSFWSSGRAGRETQYF.

This clonotype has more than one count but fewer than ten. V is TRBV7-9 and J is TRBJ2-1; 7 bases map to TRBD2. The CDR3 has 17 residues. Germline V gene lookup returns CDR1 SEHNR and CDR2 FQNEAQ (reference sequence). Unmatched junction bases numbered 15, after V lost 2 bases and J lost 8 bases. CDR3 amino acids: CASSLRPSGGVGDEQFF. The CDR3 nucleotides read TGTGCCAGCAGCTTACGCCCTAGCGGAGGGGTGGGGGATGAGCAGTTCTTC.

The chain carries TRBV5-1 and TRBJ1-5, with TRBD1 matching over 8 bases. Germline lookup yields CDR1 SGHRS and CDR2 YFSETQ. V lost 0 bases and J lost 6; bases outside the gene matches: 5. The CDR3 covers 15 residues. The CDR3 spells CASSLGTGGAQPQHF. The CDR3 DNA reads TGCGCCAGCAGCTTGGGCACAGGGGGGGCTCAGCCCCAGCATTTT.